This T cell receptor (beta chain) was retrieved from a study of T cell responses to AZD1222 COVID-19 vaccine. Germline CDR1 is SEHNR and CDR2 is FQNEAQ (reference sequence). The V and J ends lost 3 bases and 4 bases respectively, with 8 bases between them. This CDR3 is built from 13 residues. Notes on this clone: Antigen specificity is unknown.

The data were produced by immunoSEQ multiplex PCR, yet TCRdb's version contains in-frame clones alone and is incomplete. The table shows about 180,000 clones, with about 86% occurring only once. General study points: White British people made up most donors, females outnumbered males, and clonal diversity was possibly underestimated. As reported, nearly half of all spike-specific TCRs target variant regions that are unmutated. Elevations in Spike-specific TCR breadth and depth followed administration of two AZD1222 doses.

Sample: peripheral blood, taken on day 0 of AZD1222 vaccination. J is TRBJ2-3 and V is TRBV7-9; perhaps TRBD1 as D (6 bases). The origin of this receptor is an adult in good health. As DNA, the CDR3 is TGTGCCAGCAGCTTTCCAGGGGCAGATACGCAGTATTTT. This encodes CASSFPGADTQYF.